The 23 T cell receptor beta chains below come from one sample, sequenced in a study of human T cells and chemical hapten exposure. As to treatment: therapeutic diphenylcyclopropenone sensitization with weekly scalp DPC. Individual cDNA molecules had unique molecular identifiers attached to them by the library. One entry per CDR3 protein, called by TCRdb with MiXCR from the reads. This sample has roughly 4,100 distinct CDR3 sequences, with roughly half found just once. The sample here was whole blood, taken before DPC sensitization or 2, 6, or about 24 weeks after (not recorded which). The origin of the receptors is an adult with alopecia areata. Some clones in this sample may be carry-over from other donors' samples. This table probably holds off-target reads from a library built for another chain.

The CDR3 DNA is TGTGCCAGCAGCCAAGCAGGAGGTTTGGCCAAAAACATTCAGTACTTC. It translates to CASSQAGGLAKNIQYF. The chain links TRBV3-1 to TRBJ2-4; D might be TRBD2 (5 bases). V lost 1 base and J lost 1, with 11 bases in between. This CDR3 contains 16 residues. From germline, CDR1 is LGHDT and CDR2 YNNKEL (reference sequence).

This clonotype is a singleton in its sample. This chain joins TRBV12-3 or TRBV12-4 and TRBJ2-7; D may be TRBD1 (6 bases). Trimming shortened V by 7 bases and J by 5 bases, and 18 bases separated the two germline ends. This CDR3 is built from 14 residues. CDR3 DNA: TGTGCCAGCACCAACGGCCAGGGGATCAACGAGCAGTACTTC. Translating gives CASTNGQGINEQYF.

This clonotype was counted only a few times. Written as DNA, the CDR3 is TGCGCCAGCAGCGTGGACAGAGACAATGAGCAGTTCTTC. Translated, it gives CASSVDRDNEQFF. This sequence joins TRBV5-1 and TRBJ2-1, with D possibly TRBD1 on 6 matching bases. This CDR3 is built from 13 residues. V dropped 4 bases and J dropped 5 bases, with 10 bases sitting between them. Germline V gives CDR1 SGHRS, CDR2 YFSETQ.

V usage is TRBV12-3 or TRBV12-4 and J usage is TRBJ2-7; D is possibly TRBD1 or TRBD2 (5 bases each). The V end lost 5 bases, the J end lost 4 bases, and 18 bases lay between the germline ends. The CDR3 sequence is 15 residues long. The CDR3 loop reads CASSGEGRTNYEQYF. The CDR3 bases are TGTGCCAGCAGTGGCGAGGGACGAACTAATTACGAGCAGTACTTC.

The V call is TRBV11-2, the J call TRBJ2-1, with a possible D match to TRBD1 (6 bases). CDR1 is SGHAT, CDR2 FQNNGV, per germline. CDR3 length equals 15 residues. V was cut by 5 bases and J by 2 bases, with 13 bases left in between. CDR3 in amino acids: CASSGQTGAYNEQFF. The CDR3, as DNA: TGTGCCAGCAGCGGACAGACCGGGGCCTACAATGAGCAGTTCTTC.

The chain employs TRBV18 and TRBJ2-3, with 10 bases fitting TRBD2. CDR3 length equals 16 residues. Germline assignment: CDR1 KGHSH and CDR2 LQKENI. V lost 3 bases and J lost 1; bases outside the gene matches: 4. CDR3 loop: CASSPPSGGGTDTQYF. Written as DNA, the CDR3 is TGTGCCAGCTCACCTCCTAGCGGGGGCGGCACAGATACGCAGTATTTT.

In its sample, this clonotype was seen a few times. The V and J genes are TRBV30 and TRBJ2-7; no reliable D call. The CDR3 runs 16 residues. Trimming left V 3 bases short and J 0 bases short, with 18 bases between. The germline gives CDR1 GTSNPN, CDR2 SVGIG (reference sequence). The CDR3 spells CAWSPMGSLGSYEQYF. For the CDR3, the DNA is TGTGCCTGGAGCCCGATGGGCTCCCTAGGCTCCTACGAGCAGTACTTC. Full variable domain (missing parts from reference TRBV30 and TRBJ2-7): SQTIHQWPATLVQPVGSPLSLECTVEGTSNPNLYWYRQAAGRGLQLLFYSVGIGQISSEVPQNLSASRPQDRQFILSSKKLLLSDSGFYLCAWSPMGSLGSYEQYFGPGTRLTVT.

The rearrangement joins TRBV5-5 to TRBJ1-5; 8 bases line up with TRBD1. The J segment lost 0 bases and the V segment lost 4 bases, leaving 9 bases of the junction unmatched. Germline CDR1 is SGHKS and CDR2 is YYEKEE (reference sequence). This CDR3 contains 17 residues. The CDR3 region is CASSPTQGAYSNQPQHF. The CDR3 bases are TGTGCCAGCAGCCCAACGCAGGGGGCTTATAGCAATCAGCCCCAGCATTTT.

The J gene is TRBJ2-7, the V gene TRBV7-2; the D is unclear. The CDR3 extends over 12 amino acids. Looked up from germline, CDR1 is SGHTA and CDR2 is FQGNSA. The germline V and J ends were trimmed by 1 base and 2 bases, with 3 bases remaining between them. The CDR3 coding sequence is TGTGCCAGCAGCTTAGATACCTACGAGCAGTACTTC. Translated, it gives CASSLDTYEQYF.

The J gene is TRBJ2-5, the V gene TRBV6-2 or TRBV6-3, with TRBD2 matching over 8 bases. This CDR3 is built from 15 residues. V trimming: 7 bases; J trimming: 4 bases; junction bases outside the gene matches: 11. The germline gives CDR1 MNHEY, CDR2 SVGEGT. The CDR3 loop is CASTDGSGAGETQYF. Written as DNA, the CDR3 is TGTGCCAGCACCGACGGTAGCGGGGCCGGAGAGACCCAGTACTTC.

This clonotype has more than one count but fewer than ten. CDR3 protein: CASSFPSRSGGTTDTQYF. The CDR3 nucleotides are TGTGCCAGCAGTTTCCCCAGCCGAAGCGGGGGCACCACAGATACGCAGTATTTT. This chain uses TRBV12-3 or TRBV12-4 with TRBJ2-3, with 8 bases aligning to TRBD2. Trimming took 3 bases from V and 2 from J; bases not matched to a gene: 13. This CDR3 has 18 residues.

The V and J genes are TRBV3-2 and TRBJ1-5; the table assigns TRBD1, which was not confirmed against the DNA. TRBV3-2 is a pseudogene segment. This CDR3 spans 17 amino acids. CDR3 nucleotides: TGTGCCAGCAGCCAATTCCTCCGAGGGGACAGATTTCAGCCCCAGCATTTT. This sequence encodes CASSQFLRGDRFQPQHF.

This chain links TRBV6-2 or TRBV6-3 with TRBJ2-7; 7 bases line up with TRBD1. Trimming took 4 bases from V and 4 from J; bases not matched to a gene: 7. This CDR3 has 14 residues. The germline gives CDR1 MNHEY, CDR2 SVGEGT. The CDR3 here is CASSFVTGAYEQYF. The CDR3 DNA is TGTGCCAGCAGTTTCGTTACAGGGGCGTACGAGCAGTACTTC.

This clonotype was seen more than once but under ten times. The chain carries TRBV5-1 and TRBJ2-7; D remains ambiguous. Germline V gene sequence: CDR1 SGHRS, CDR2 YFSETQ. CDR3 length equals 13 residues. Trimming shortened V by 6 bases and J by 0 bases, and 10 bases separated the two germline ends. The CDR3 DNA reads TGCGCCAGCAAGGGTGACGGCTCCTACGAGCAGTACTTC. As protein: CASKGDGSYEQYF.

This clonotype has just a few counts. This chain uses TRBV20-1 with TRBJ2-5; no definite D call. Germline V gives CDR1 DFQATT, CDR2 SNEGSKA (reference sequence). V was clipped by 0 bases and J by 2 bases, with 10 bases between them. This CDR3 region has 14 residues. The chain's CDR3 is CSARDPDGQETQYF. The CDR3 DNA reads TGCAGTGCTAGAGATCCGGACGGGCAAGAGACCCAGTACTTC.

The chain combines TRBV6-5 with TRBJ2-1; 13 bases align to TRBD2. This CDR3 spans 16 amino acids. Per germline, CDR1 MNHEY and CDR2 SVGAGI. J was trimmed by 10 bases and V by 4 bases; bases with no gene match: 10. CDR3 DNA sequence: TGTGCCAGCAGTTCCCTCGGACTAGCGGGAGACGGGGAGCAGTTCTTC. Residues: CASSSLGLAGDGEQFF.

This clonotype was observed a few times. V is TRBV7-6 and J is TRBJ2-7; TRBD1 might be the D (5 bases). V was shortened by 4 bases and J by 4 bases, with 17 bases between the two germline ends. This CDR3 has 15 amino acids. From germline, CDR1 is SGHVS and CDR2 FNYEAQ. The CDR3 nucleotides are TGTGCCAGCAGCTCCCCTCCCAGGGTTTCTTACGAGCAGTACTTC. Protein: CASSSPPRVSYEQYF.

The chain combines TRBV6-6 with TRBJ2-3; 10 bases map to TRBD2. J was trimmed by 10 bases and V by 5 bases; bases with no gene match: 6. Germline V gives CDR1 MNHNY, CDR2 SVGAGI (reference sequence). This CDR3 comprises 13 residues. CDR3 residues: CASSAIAGGSQYF. The CDR3 bases are TGTGCCAGCAGTGCCATAGCGGGGGGCTCGCAGTATTTT.

This clonotype was seen more than once but under ten times. The gene calls are TRBV7-9 and TRBJ1-1, with D possibly TRBD1 on 5 matching bases. Germline V gene sequence: CDR1 SEHNR, CDR2 FQNEAQ (reference sequence). The ends were cut back, 6 bases at V and 4 bases at J, with 15 bases in the middle. The CDR3 runs to 14 residues. This CDR3 is CASSSTGRSTEAFF. For the CDR3, the DNA is TGTGCCAGCAGTTCTACAGGACGGAGCACTGAAGCTTTCTTT.

V usage is TRBV28 and J usage is TRBJ2-7; D perhaps matches TRBD2 (6 bases). In germline, CDR1 is MDHEN, CDR2 SYDVKM. The CDR3 extends over 14 amino acids. CDR3 sequence: CATKERASSYEQYF. The CDR3 DNA reads TGTGCTACCAAGGAGCGGGCAAGCTCCTACGAGCAGTACTTC. Combining the CDR3 with reference TRBV28 and TRBJ2-7 gives the whole variable domain DVKVTQSSRYLVKRTGEKVFLECVQDMDHENMFWYRQDPGLGLRLIYFSYDVKMKEKGDIPEGYSVSREKKERFSLILESASTNQTSMYLCATKERASSYEQYFGPGTRLTVT.

In this sample, this clonotype turned up a few times. This rearrangement joins TRBV27 to TRBJ2-7; TRBD1 aligns across 7 bases. After removal of 3 bases from V and 0 bases from J, the junction contained 5 bases not matched to a gene. CDR1 MNHEY and CDR2 SMNVEV come from the germline V gene (reference sequence). The CDR3 has 15 amino acids. DNA of the CDR3: TGTGCCAGCAGTTTTGGGGCAGGGGGCTCCTACGAGCAGTACTTC. Its protein product is CASSFGAGGSYEQYF.

V gene TRBV6-6 combines with J gene TRBJ2-1; D remains unclear. Germline V gene lookup returns CDR1 MNHNY and CDR2 SVGAGI (reference sequence). V gave up 6 bases and J gave up 6 bases, with 18 bases separating them. CDR3 length: 15 amino acids. As DNA, the CDR3 is TGTGCCAGCAGAGACAACAACCTACGAACCAATGAGCAGTTCTTC. Translating gives CASRDNNLRTNEQFF.

V gene TRBV27 combines with J gene TRBJ1-1, with TRBD1 matching over 8 bases. V lost 5 bases and J lost 3; bases outside the gene matches: 5. This CDR3 has 14 amino acids. CDR1 and CDR2 from the germline V gene are MNHEY and SMNVEV (reference sequence). CDR3 coding DNA: TGTGCCAGCAGTCCTGGACAGGGTGACACTGAAGCTTTCTTT. Protein sequence: CASSPGQGDTEAFF.